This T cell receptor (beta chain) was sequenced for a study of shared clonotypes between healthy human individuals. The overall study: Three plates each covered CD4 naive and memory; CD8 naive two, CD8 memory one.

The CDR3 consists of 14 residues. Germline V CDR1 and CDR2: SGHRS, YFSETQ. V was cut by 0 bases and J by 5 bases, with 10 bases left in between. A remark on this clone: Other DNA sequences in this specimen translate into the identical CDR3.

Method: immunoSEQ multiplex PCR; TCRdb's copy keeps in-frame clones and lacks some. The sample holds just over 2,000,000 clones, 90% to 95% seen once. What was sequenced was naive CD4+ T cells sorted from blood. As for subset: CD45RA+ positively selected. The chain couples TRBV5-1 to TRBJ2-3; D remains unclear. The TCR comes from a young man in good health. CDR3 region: CASSLDREGDTQYF. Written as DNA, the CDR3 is TGCGCCAGCAGCTTGGATAGGGAAGGAGATACGCAGTATTTT. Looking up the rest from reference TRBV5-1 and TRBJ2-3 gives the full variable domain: KAGVTQTPRYLIKTRGQQVTLSCSPISGHRSVSWYQQTPGQGLQFLFEYFSETQRNKGNFPGRFSGRQFSNSRSEMNVSTLELGDSALYLCASSLDREGDTQYFGPGTRLTVL.